This TCR beta chain comes out of a study of blood T cell repertoires in COVID-19. Study background: From T cells, B-cell-depleted T cells, or PBMCs came the material, which was cDNA or gDNA.

Original analysis: Amplification from reference gene primers served as the basis for estimated nucleated cell counts. Measured with immunoSEQ multiplex PCR; TCRdb has only the in-frame clones, and not every one. V and J calls and clone size are as listed in that table; D and trimming were resolved from the DNA. The table has some 330,000 clones, 86% seen once; the top ten hold about 4%. The CDR3 runs 18 residues. Germline V gene sequence: CDR1 SGHRS, CDR2 YFSETQ. V gave up 0 bases and J gave up 5 bases, with 20 bases separating them. Symptom resolution, clearance, or two negative PCRs marked the recovered donors of Cohort 3.

The chain joins TRBV5-1 to TRBJ2-2; D is possibly TRBD1 (6 bases). The TCR originated in a young man who had recovered from COVID-19. Sequencing was performed on PBMCs or T cells enriched from blood (not recorded which). The CDR3, as DNA: TGCGCCAGCAGCTTGGTAGGACAGCTAAATTCGCGTACCGGGGAGCTGTTTTTT. Protein product: CASSLVGQLNSRTGELFF.